These 14 T cell receptor beta chains came from one sample sequenced in a study of CD8+ T cells in alopecia areata. As for treatment: oral pan-JAK inhibitor, 5-10 mg twice daily. cDNA reverse transcribed from extracted RNA served as the sequencing template. Clones were read by immunoSEQ multiplex PCR, and TCRdb kept only the in-frame ones, dropping some. The data show about 200,000 clones, over 55% seen once. Sequenced material: CD4+ T cells sorted from blood, taken at week 24, from a patient treated with tofacitinib. Source of these receptors: a human donor with alopecia areata.

The chain couples TRBV9 to TRBJ2-3, with D uncertain. The germline gives CDR1 SGDLS, CDR2 YYNGEE. This CDR3 is 11 amino acids long. V was cut by 0 bases and J by 6 bases, with 2 bases left in between. This chain's CDR3 is CASSVDDTQYF. The CDR3 nucleotides read TGTGCCAGCAGCGTAGACGATACGCAGTATTTT.

This clone was seen a few times. The chain uses TRBV4-3 and TRBJ1-2, with no clear D. Deletions cut 1 base from V and 2 bases from J, with 11 bases between. This CDR3 is 15 amino acids long. Germline V gene sequence: CDR1 LGHNA, CDR2 YSLEER. This CDR3 reads CASSQGLDVNYGYTF. CDR3 DNA: TGCGCCAGCAGCCAAGGACTTGACGTAAACTATGGCTACACCTTC.

The rearrangement links TRBV29-1 to TRBJ2-3, with TRBD2 matching 11 bases. Per germline, CDR1 SQVTM and CDR2 ANQGSEA. V lost 4 bases to trimming and J lost 1 base; unmatched junction nucleotides: 1. The CDR3 spans 14 residues. The CDR3 nucleotides read TGCAGCGTTGCGACTAGCGGGGGCACAGATACGCAGTATTTT. Amino acids: CSVATSGGTDTQYF.

This clone was recorded a few times. The genes are TRBV30 and TRBJ2-5; no reliable D call. The V and J ends lost 4 bases and 0 bases respectively, with 9 bases between them. CDR1 is GTSNPN and CDR2 is SVGIG in the germline V gene (reference sequence). The CDR3 runs 13 residues. The CDR3 DNA is TGTGCCTGGACTTACGAGTACCAAGAGACCCAGTACTTC. Translating gives CAWTYEYQETQYF.

V and J are TRBV15 and TRBJ2-3; 7 nucleotides match TRBD1. CDR3 length equals 16 residues. Germline lookup yields CDR1 LNHNV and CDR2 YYDKDF (reference sequence). Losses at the gene ends were 0 bases for V and 1 base for J; bases not matched to a gene: 4. The CDR3 DNA sequence: TGTGCCACCAGCAGAGACCCCGGGACAGGCACAGATACGCAGTATTTT. Translated: CATSRDPGTGTDTQYF.

Many counts were recorded for this clone. The chain uses TRBV6-6 and TRBJ2-3, with D unclear. Between the trimmed V and J ends, which lost 2 bases and 3 bases, there was a span of 6 bases. The germline CDR1 and CDR2 sequences are MNHNY and SVGAGI (reference sequence). This CDR3 spans 13 amino acids. This CDR3 is CASSYAITDTQYF. The CDR3 nucleotides are TGTGCCAGCAGTTACGCCATAACAGATACGCAGTATTTT.

The CDR3 DNA sequence: TGCGCCAGCAGCCAAGCACAGGGGAACACTGAAGCTTTCTTT. Protein: CASSQAQGNTEAFF. This chain uses TRBV4-3 with TRBJ1-1, with D maybe TRBD1 (6 bases). Trimming took 1 base from V and 1 from J, leaving 7 bases between them. The CDR3 sequence is 14 residues long. Per the germline V gene, CDR1 is LGHNA and CDR2 is YSLEER.

The V and J genes are TRBV29-1 and TRBJ1-5; D possibly corresponds to TRBD1 (6 bases). The germline gives CDR1 SQVTM, CDR2 ANQGSEA. The CDR3 is made up of 13 amino acids. Trimming shortened V by 7 bases and J by 6 bases, and 16 bases separated the two germline ends. The CDR3 here is CSAAEAGAQPQHF. The CDR3 nucleotides read TGCAGCGCGGCTGAGGCAGGGGCTCAGCCCCAGCATTTT.

This clone was recorded only once. V usage is TRBV12-5 and J usage is TRBJ2-5, with 11 bases identical to TRBD1. The CDR3 is 15 residues long. The germline CDR1 and CDR2 sequences are LGHNT and FRNRAP. V was pared by 6 bases and J by 5 bases, with 8 bases of the junction left unmatched. DNA of the CDR3: TGTGCTAGTGGCAAGGGGACAGGGGGTTCGGAGACCCAGTACTTC. This translates into CASGKGTGGSETQYF.

In its sample, this clone was seen many times. The chain recombines TRBV10-3 with TRBJ2-1, with 9 bases matching TRBD2. The trim removed 3 bases at V and 9 bases at J, leaving 3 bases unmatched. The CDR3 covers 13 residues. Germline lookup yields CDR1 ENHRY and CDR2 SYGVKD. The CDR3: CAISEGTSSEQFF. DNA of the CDR3: TGTGCCATCAGTGAAGGGACTAGCAGTGAGCAGTTCTTC.

This chain links TRBV30 with TRBJ1-1; D perhaps matches TRBD1 (6 bases). Germline CDR1 is GTSNPN and CDR2 is SVGIG (reference sequence). This CDR3 contains 12 residues. V was clipped by 7 bases and J by 4 bases, with 13 bases between them. CDR3 in DNA: TGTGCCTCCACCGGGGGCCTCACTGAAGCTTTCTTT. Translated: CASTGGLTEAFF.

This clone was counted at least ten times. J is TRBJ2-7 and V is TRBV11-3, with D possibly matching TRBD1 (6 bases). V was clipped by 3 bases and J by 3 bases, with 12 bases between them. The CDR3 runs to 14 residues. CDR1 and CDR2 from the germline V gene are SGHNT and YENEEA. In DNA form, the CDR3 reads TGTGCCAGCAGCTTCCCCGGGACAAACTACGAGCAGTACTTC. Amino acid sequence: CASSFPGTNYEQYF.

V and J are TRBV2 and TRBJ2-5, with D possibly matching TRBD2 (5 bases). Per the germline V gene, CDR1 is SNHLY and CDR2 is FYNNEI. The CDR3 has 13 residues. The V and J ends lost 5 bases and 2 bases respectively, with 9 bases between them. CDR3 sequence reads: CASSQDWQETQYF. The CDR3 coding sequence is TGTGCCAGCAGTCAGGACTGGCAAGAGACCCAGTACTTC.

The CDR3, as DNA: TGTGCCAGCAGCCCGGCGGGCAATCCCTACGAGCAGTACTTC. As protein: CASSPAGNPYEQYF. The rearrangement joins TRBV7-3 to TRBJ2-5, with a weak D call TRBD2 (5 bases). Near its end, the DNA agrees better with TRBJ2-7, so the J call may be wrong. The CDR3 is 14 residues long. Germline V CDR1 and CDR2: SGHTA, FQGTGA.